What follows are 22 T cell receptor beta chains derived from one specimen sequenced in a study of Ad26.COV2.S vaccination and SARS-CoV-2 variants. Clones were sequenced by immunoSEQ multiplex PCR, and TCRdb holds only the in-frame ones, with some missing. The sample records around 370,000 clones, 80% to 90% being singletons. Treatment defined: roughly 19 received Ad26.COV2.S at low or high dose, single or two shots; several received placebo; per-sample allocation not given. Samples were taken on day 63 after the first vaccine or placebo injection. Sequencing used peripheral blood, obtained in a trial of Ad26.COV2.S vaccine versus placebo. Every receptor here comes from a person aged 18-60 years who received the Ad26.COV2.S COVID-19 vaccine or a placebo.

This chain joins TRBV28 and TRBJ2-5; TRBD1 matches 9 bases. Germline V gene lookup returns CDR1 MDHEN and CDR2 SYDVKM. V lost 4 bases to trimming and J lost 5 bases; unmatched junction nucleotides: 11. CDR3 length: 16 residues. The CDR3 reads CASSSHLDRGWETQYF. The CDR3 DNA follows: TGTGCCAGCAGTTCCCACCTTGACAGGGGGTGGGAGACCCAGTACTTC. Based on the CDR3 plus reference TRBV28 and TRBJ2-5, the full variable domain is DVKVTQSSRYLVKRTGEKVFLECVQDMDHENMFWYRQDPGLGLRLIYFSYDVKMKEKGDIPEGYSVSREKKERFSLILESASTNQTSMYLCASSSHLDRGWETQYFGPGTRLLVL.

The chain is built from TRBV19 and TRBJ2-1, with D possibly matching TRBD1 (6 bases). This CDR3 is built from 14 residues. Between the trimmed V and J ends, which lost 3 bases and 6 bases, there was a span of 12 bases. The germline V gene encodes CDR1 LNHDA and CDR2 SQIVND (reference sequence). The CDR3, as DNA: TGTGCCAGTAGTATGGTTACAGGGTTCAATGAGCAGTTCTTC. This sequence encodes CASSMVTGFNEQFF.

The chain is built from TRBV7-9 and TRBJ2-2; 13 bases agree with TRBD2. This CDR3 is built from 18 residues. CDR1 SEHNR and CDR2 FQNEAQ come from the germline V gene (reference sequence). Trimming took 5 bases from V and 3 from J; bases not matched to a gene: 9. The CDR3: CASSQGLAGMMDTGELFF. The CDR3 bases are TGTGCCAGCAGCCAGGGACTAGCGGGGATGATGGACACCGGGGAGCTGTTTTTT. Full variable domain (missing parts from reference TRBV7-9 and TRBJ2-2): DTGVSQNPRHKITKRGQNVTFRCDPISEHNRLYWYRQTLGQGPEFLTYFQNEAQLEKSRLLSDRFSAERPKGSFSTLEIQRTEQGDSAMYLCASSQGLAGMMDTGELFFGEGSRLTVL.

Many counts were recorded for this clone. This rearrangement joins TRBV5-6 to TRBJ1-2, with TRBD1 matching 11 bases. This CDR3 spans 16 amino acids. The germline CDR1 and CDR2 sequences are SGHDT and YYEEEE. Trimming cost V 2 bases and J 4 bases; bases outside gene matches: 7. The CDR3 region has the DNA TGTGCCAGCAGCTTTTGGGACAGGGGGTTAAGCTATGGCTACACCTTC. It translates to CASSFWDRGLSYGYTF.

This sequence joins TRBV19 and TRBJ2-5; TRBD2 agrees at 12 bases. Losses at the gene ends were 0 bases for V and 1 base for J; bases not matched to a gene: 3. The V gene's germline CDR1 is LNHDA and CDR2 SQIVND (reference sequence). This CDR3 has 17 residues. CDR3 sequence (DNA): TGTGCCAGTAGTATAGAGCTAGCGGGGGGGCTCCAAGAGACCCAGTACTTC. Translated, it gives CASSIELAGGLQETQYF.

The rearrangement uses TRBV5-1 and TRBJ2-5; tentatively, D is TRBD2 (6 bases). Germline V gives CDR1 SGHRS, CDR2 YFSETQ. Trimming removed 4 bases from V and 2 bases from J, with 12 bases in between. The CDR3 totals 14 residues. Written as DNA, the CDR3 is TGCGCCAGCAGCCTCCTGACTAGTCAAGAGACCCAGTACTTC. Protein: CASSLLTSQETQYF.

V gene TRBV27 combines with J gene TRBJ2-7; D possibly corresponds to TRBD1 (6 bases). From germline, CDR1 is MNHEY and CDR2 SMNVEV (reference sequence). CDR3 length: 16 residues. Trimming removed 0 bases from V and 0 bases from J, with 12 bases in between. The DNA of the CDR3 is TGTGCCAGCAGTTTATCCCGAACAGGGAGCTCCTACGAGCAGTACTTC. It encodes CASSLSRTGSSYEQYF.

The chain is built from TRBV7-9 and TRBJ1-2; 12 nucleotides match TRBD1. The V gene end was trimmed by 4 bases and the J gene end by 6 bases; junction bases not matched to a gene: 12. The V gene's germline CDR1 is SEHNR and CDR2 FQNEAQ (reference sequence). The CDR3 consists of 17 residues. The CDR3 nucleotides read TGTGCCAGCAGCTGGTCTGGCGGGACAGGGGGCTTAGATGGCTACACCTTC. Protein: CASSWSGGTGGLDGYTF.

The rearrangement links TRBV15 to TRBJ2-7; 9 nucleotides agree with TRBD2. V dropped 3 bases and J dropped 7; count of bases not matched to a gene: 10. The CDR3 extends over 15 amino acids. CDR1 and CDR2 from the germline V gene are LNHNV and YYDKDF (reference sequence). This chain's CDR3 is CATSRPLAGSWEQYF. CDR3 DNA: TGTGCCACCAGCAGGCCTCTAGCGGGGTCTTGGGAGCAGTACTTC.

J is TRBJ2-7 and V is TRBV5-1; TRBD1 is a possible D gene (5 bases). The V end was cut by 0 bases, the J end by 3 bases, with 13 bases between. From germline, CDR1 is SGHRS and CDR2 YFSETQ. The CDR3 loop spans 15 amino acids. The CDR3 region has the DNA TGCGCCAGCAGCTTGGCCCAAGGGGTTCGCTACGAGCAGTACTTC. It yields the protein CASSLAQGVRYEQYF.

This chain links TRBV3-1 (or the pseudogene TRBV3-2) with TRBJ2-3, with TRBD1 identical over 7 bases. V was pared by 3 bases and J by 0 bases, with 6 bases of the junction left unmatched. CDR3 size: 16 residues. Germline V gene lookup returns CDR1 LGHDT and CDR2 YNNKEL (reference sequence). The DNA of the CDR3 is TGTGCCAGCAGCCATAGACAGGGTGGGAGCACAGATACGCAGTATTTT. It translates to CASSHRQGGSTDTQYF.

The CDR3 region is CASSPKGTGPYEQYF. DNA for the CDR3: TGTGCCAGCAGCCCGAAGGGGACTGGTCCCTACGAGCAGTACTTC. The rearrangement uses TRBV5-6 and TRBJ2-7, with D perhaps TRBD2 (6 bases). This CDR3 is built from 15 residues. Germline assignment: CDR1 SGHDT and CDR2 YYEEEE. Trimming left V 4 bases short and J 2 bases short, with 16 bases between.

V is TRBV6-4 and J is TRBJ1-5; D is unresolved. Trimming removed 5 bases from V and 3 bases from J, with 11 bases in between. CDR3 length: 14 amino acids. Germline V gene lookup returns CDR1 MRHNA and CDR2 SNTAGT. The CDR3 region has the DNA TGTGCCAGCAGTCAGGACGGGATCAATCAGCCCCAGCATTTT. It is translated as CASSQDGINQPQHF.

The gene calls are TRBV11-2 and TRBJ1-6; D perhaps matches TRBD1 (6 bases). The germline V and J ends were trimmed by 5 bases and 8 bases, with 10 bases remaining between them. CDR1 and CDR2 from the germline V gene are SGHAT and FQNNGV. CDR3 length equals 13 residues. CDR3 nucleotides: TGTGCCAGCAGCGCGAACAGGGATTCACCCCTCCACTTT. As protein: CASSANRDSPLHF. Using reference TRBV11-2 and TRBJ1-6 for the parts outside the CDR3, the full variable domain is EAGVAQSPRYKIIEKRQSVAFWCNPISGHATLYWYQQILGQGPKLLIQFQNNGVVDDSQLPKDRFSAERLKGVDSTLKIQPAKLEDSAVYLCASSANRDSPLHFGNGTRLTVT.

The chain employs TRBV27 and TRBJ2-7; 7 bases fit TRBD1. The CDR3 is 14 residues long. Germline lookup yields CDR1 MNHEY and CDR2 SMNVEV (reference sequence). J was trimmed by 5 bases and V by 3 bases; bases with no gene match: 7. In DNA form, the CDR3 reads TGTGCCAGCAGTTTTCTGGGGACAGAGAACGAGCAGTACTTC. Protein: CASSFLGTENEQYF.

The rearrangement uses TRBV6-6 and TRBJ2-2; 7 bases line up with TRBD1. CDR1 is MNHNY and CDR2 is SVGAGI in the germline V gene (reference sequence). Trimming at V came to 6 bases and at J to 2 bases, leaving 3 bases not matched to a gene. This CDR3 region has 14 residues. The CDR3, as DNA: TGTGCCAGCAGAGGGACAGCAAACACCGGGGAGCTGTTTTTT. Protein sequence: CASRGTANTGELFF.

The J gene is TRBJ2-7, the V gene TRBV4-1; 7 nucleotides agree with TRBD1. The CDR3 spans 15 residues. Trimming took 2 bases from V and 5 from J; bases not matched to a gene: 9. The germline V gene has CDR1 MGHRA and CDR2 YSYEKL. CDR3 DNA: TGCGCCAGCAGCCAAATGGTCAGGACAGGAGACGAGCAGTACTTC. It specifies CASSQMVRTGDEQYF.

In DNA form, the CDR3 reads TGTGCCAGCAGCGTCCCCAGCGGCCCAACCGGGGAGCTGTTTTTT. Its protein product is CASSVPSGPTGELFF. The chain employs TRBV9 and TRBJ2-2; the D gene is possibly TRBD2 (5 bases). Trimming cost V 2 bases and J 5 bases, with 13 bases left between them. The CDR3 is 15 amino acids. Per the germline V gene, CDR1 is SGDLS and CDR2 is YYNGEE.

V usage is TRBV5-4 and J usage is TRBJ2-2, with D perhaps TRBD1 or TRBD2 (5 bases each). Trimming shortened V by 5 bases and J by 4 bases, and 6 bases separated the two germline ends. This CDR3 comprises 12 residues. Germline-derived CDR1 and CDR2 are SGHNT and YYREEE (reference sequence). CDR3 in DNA: TGTGCCAGCAGTGGGGGCACCGGGGAGCTGTTTTTT. This sequence encodes CASSGGTGELFF.

V and J are TRBV20-1 and TRBJ1-2; D is uncertain. With 3 bases removed from V and 9 bases from J, the gap between germline ends came to 17 bases. This CDR3 is built from 13 residues. Germline V gene lookup returns CDR1 DFQATT and CDR2 SNEGSKA (reference sequence). In nucleotides, the CDR3 is TGCAGTGCTAGTAGGCGGGAGACTCGGCGCTACACCTTC. Translation gives CSASRRETRRYTF.

This clone was seen more than once but under ten times. The CDR3 coding sequence is TGCGCCAGCAGGCAGGACGACCCCTACGAGCAGTACTTC. Amino acids: CASRQDDPYEQYF. The chain is built from TRBV5-1 and TRBJ2-7; D unresolved. Trimming took off 5 bases at V and 2 bases at J, with 11 bases between the two ends. The CDR3 runs 13 residues. Germline V gene sequence: CDR1 SGHRS, CDR2 YFSETQ.

A few counts support this clone. The chain couples TRBV5-1 to TRBJ1-5; D uncertain. V lost 9 bases and J lost 3, with 10 bases in between. There are 12 residues in the CDR3. Germline CDR1 SGHRS, CDR2 YFSETQ. The CDR3 region has the DNA TGCGCCAACACAGAATCCAATCAGCCCCAGCATTTT. As protein: CANTESNQPQHF.